The 24 T cell receptor beta chains listed next were all sequenced from one sample in a study of cytomegalovirus exposure and HLA in healthy donors. The PCR had 60 Vbeta and 13 Jbeta primers. Profiled with immunoSEQ multiplex PCR; TCRdb holds only in-frame clones, not every one. The table includes more than 110,000 clones, about 81% detected once. Source material: PBMCs. The receptor source for this set is a young man in good health and CMV-seronegative.

This clone was detected a few times. The chain's CDR3 is CASSNGLAVYNEQFF. The CDR3 DNA follows: TGTGCCAGTAGTAACGGACTAGCGGTTTACAATGAGCAGTTCTTC. The V gene is TRBV19, the J gene TRBJ2-1; 10 nucleotides line up with TRBD2. Germline V gene lookup returns CDR1 LNHDA and CDR2 SQIVND (reference sequence). V lost 4 bases, J lost 4 bases, and 4 bases stayed unmatched. CDR3 size: 15 residues.

CDR3 loop: CASSIGGASGYEQYF. CDR3 sequence (DNA): TGTGCCAGTAGTATAGGAGGGGCTAGCGGTTACGAGCAGTACTTC. V and J are TRBV19 and TRBJ2-7, with 7 bases aligning to TRBD2. Germline lookup yields CDR1 LNHDA and CDR2 SQIVND (reference sequence). The CDR3 has 15 amino acids. V gave up 1 base and J gave up 4 bases; unmatched junction bases: 7.

V is TRBV28 and J is TRBJ1-1; D is unclear. CDR1 and CDR2 from the germline V gene are MDHEN and SYDVKM. This CDR3 has 16 amino acids. Between the trimmed V and J ends, which lost 6 bases and 2 bases, there was a span of 19 bases. CDR3 sequence reads: CASRGSVPGKNTEAFF. As DNA, the CDR3 is TGTGCCAGCAGAGGATCTGTACCGGGAAAAAACACTGAAGCTTTCTTT.

V and J are TRBV19 and TRBJ2-5; D is possibly TRBD2 (6 bases). CDR1 is LNHDA, CDR2 SQIVND, per germline (reference sequence). CDR3 length equals 14 residues. Trimming removed 3 bases at V and 1 base at J, with 9 bases between. The CDR3 loop is CASSIGGLQETQYF. CDR3 nucleotide sequence: TGTGCCAGTAGTATCGGAGGGCTCCAAGAGACCCAGTACTTC.

This clone appeared once. The chain couples TRBV4-2 to TRBJ2-5; the D gene is possibly TRBD2 (6 bases). The V end was cut by 0 bases, the J end by 11 bases, with 13 bases between. Germline-derived CDR1 and CDR2 are LGHNA and YNFKEQ. There are 13 residues in the CDR3. CDR3 protein: CASSQDPLAVQYF. The CDR3 DNA reads TGTGCCAGCAGCCAAGACCCCTTAGCGGTTCAGTACTTC.

The V call is TRBV4-1, the J call TRBJ2-1; 9 bases match TRBD2. Germline V lookup: CDR1 MGHRA, CDR2 YSYEKL. Trimming at V came to 0 bases and at J to 9 bases, leaving 9 bases not matched to a gene. CDR3 length: 16 residues. This chain's CDR3 is CASSQDSAGGIFEQFF. CDR3 sequence (DNA): TGCGCCAGCAGCCAAGACTCAGCGGGAGGTATATTTGAGCAGTTCTTC.

The chain employs TRBV5-1 and TRBJ2-1, with 11 positions matching TRBD2. The V and J ends lost 4 bases and 7 bases, in that order; junction bases with no gene match: 10. CDR3 size: 16 residues. Germline CDR1 is SGHRS and CDR2 is YFSETQ. The CDR3 region is CASSPSLLAGVNEQFF. The CDR3 nucleotides read TGCGCCAGCAGCCCGAGCCTACTAGCGGGAGTTAATGAGCAGTTCTTC.

J is TRBJ2-5 and V is TRBV28; D is unresolved. The closer fit of TRBJ2-7 to the DNA end suggests the J call may be wrong. Germline CDR1 reads MDHEN; CDR2 reads SYDVKM. The CDR3 is 13 residues long. DNA of the CDR3: TGTGCCAGCCGCGAGAGGAGCTCCTACGAGCAGTACTTC. Its protein is CASRERSSYEQYF.

Regarding this clone: At one boundary the junction diverges from the germline segment, which might be a read error. This chain connects TRBV12-5 to TRBJ2-5, with unresolved D. The CDR3 runs 11 residues. Per germline, CDR1 LGHNT and CDR2 FRNRAP. DNA for the CDR3: TGTGCTAGTGGTTTCGGAGAGACCCGGTACTTC. Protein product: CASGFGETRYF.

The V and J genes are TRBV27 and TRBJ1-1, with 12 bases aligning to TRBD1. V lost 5 bases and J lost 8; bases outside the gene matches: 12. The CDR3 covers 16 residues. Per germline, CDR1 MNHEY and CDR2 SMNVEV (reference sequence). The CDR3 is CASSDPGQGASGEAFF. In DNA form, the CDR3 reads TGTGCCAGCAGTGATCCGGGACAGGGGGCTAGTGGGGAAGCTTTCTTT.

V gene TRBV20-1 combines with J gene TRBJ1-1; 10 nucleotides align to TRBD1. CDR1 and CDR2 (germline): DFQATT, SNEGSKA (reference sequence). V gave up 7 bases and J gave up 4 bases; unmatched junction bases: 0. There are 11 residues in the CDR3. The CDR3 region is CSGTGGTEAFF. Written as DNA, the CDR3 is TGCAGTGGGACAGGGGGCACTGAAGCTTTCTTT.

The chain is built from TRBV28 and TRBJ1-3; TRBD1 is a possible D gene (5 bases). Trimming cost V 8 bases and J 2 bases, with 10 bases left between them. This CDR3 comprises 13 residues. CDR1 is MDHEN and CDR2 is SYDVKM in the germline V gene. This CDR3 reads CASLGGTGNTIYF. CDR3 nucleotide sequence: TGTGCCAGCCTGGGGGGGACTGGAAACACCATATATTTT.

The rearrangement uses TRBV19 and TRBJ2-2, with D unresolved. Trimming removed 1 base at V and 3 bases at J, with 12 bases between. The CDR3 has 16 residues. In germline, CDR1 is LNHDA, CDR2 SQIVND (reference sequence). The CDR3 region is CASSIGAGAYTGELFF. The CDR3 DNA follows: TGTGCCAGTAGTATAGGAGCAGGCGCCTACACCGGGGAGCTGTTTTTT.

This clone was counted once. This chain uses TRBV19 with TRBJ1-5; 8 bases are a match to TRBD1. Germline loops: CDR1 LNHDA, CDR2 SQIVND (reference sequence). The CDR3 covers 16 residues. J was trimmed by 6 bases and V by 5 bases; bases with no gene match: 12. CDR3: CASSYHSDRESQPQHF. Here the CDR3 DNA reads TGTGCCAGTAGTTACCACTCGGACAGGGAAAGTCAGCCCCAGCATTTT. The full variable domain, its missing parts supplied by reference TRBV19 and TRBJ1-5, is DGGITQSPKYLFRKEGQNVTLSCEQNLNHDAMYWYRQDPGQGLRLIYYSQIVNDFQKGDIAEGYSVSREKKESFPLTVTSAQKNPTAFYLCASSYHSDRESQPQHFGDGTRLSIL.

CDR3 sequence reads: CASSTRDRYYEAFF. The DNA of the CDR3 is TGTGCCAGCAGCACCCGGGACAGGTACTATGAAGCTTTCTTT. The V gene is TRBV9, the J gene TRBJ1-1; 8 nucleotides line up with TRBD1. The CDR3 totals 14 residues. V shed 4 bases and J 7 bases; nucleotides not matched to a gene: 9. Germline lookup yields CDR1 SGDLS and CDR2 YYNGEE.

V is TRBV19 and J is TRBJ1-3; TRBD1 matches 8 bases. There are 16 residues in the CDR3. Unmatched junction bases numbered 10, after V lost 3 bases and J lost 6 bases. Germline loops: CDR1 LNHDA, CDR2 SQIVND (reference sequence). CDR3 nucleotides: TGTGCCAGTAGTATCCTTTGGGACAGGCCGCCAAACACCATATATTTT. Translating gives CASSILWDRPPNTIYF.

V usage is TRBV19 and J usage is TRBJ2-1; 13 nucleotides line up with TRBD2. Germline CDR1 reads LNHDA; CDR2 reads SQIVND (reference sequence). The CDR3 loop spans 16 amino acids. Here the CDR3 reads CASRTSGGRTYNEQFF. The CDR3 DNA is TGTGCTTCACGGACTAGCGGGGGCAGGACCTACAATGAGCAGTTCTTC.

The chain links TRBV29-1 to TRBJ1-1; D might be TRBD1 (5 bases). Trimming left V 2 bases short and J 5 bases short, with 9 bases between. The CDR3 extends over 12 amino acids. Germline V gene lookup returns CDR1 SQVTM and CDR2 ANQGSEA. CDR3 coding DNA: TGCAGCGTTGAATCTGGGGGGACTGAAGCTTTCTTT. It specifies CSVESGGTEAFF.

The chain uses TRBV5-4 and TRBJ2-3, with 9 bases lining up with TRBD1. CDR3 length: 16 residues. Trimming took 5 bases from V and 3 from J; bases not matched to a gene: 10. Germline values: CDR1 SGHNT, CDR2 YYREEE (reference sequence). CDR3 sequence (DNA): TGTGCCAGCAGAACACACCGGGACAGGGAAACAGATACGCAGTATTTT. This codes for CASRTHRDRETDTQYF.

This clone was detected only once. The chain has TRBV2 and TRBJ2-5; 9 nucleotides line up with TRBD2. Germline CDR1 and CDR2: SNHLY and FYNNEI. The CDR3 totals 13 residues. J lost 3 bases, V lost 11 bases, and 7 bases had no gene match. This chain's CDR3 is CAGGRTSEETQYF. The CDR3 DNA is TGTGCCGGGGGCCGGACTAGCGAAGAGACCCAGTACTTC.

This clone was seen only once. This chain uses TRBV19 with TRBJ1-1; D not resolved. V was shortened by 1 base and J by 1 base, with 13 bases between the two germline ends. Per germline, CDR1 LNHDA and CDR2 SQIVND (reference sequence). This CDR3 has 16 residues. CDR3 protein: CASSIVTPEENTEAFF. For the CDR3, the DNA is TGTGCCAGTAGTATAGTAACACCCGAAGAGAACACTGAAGCTTTCTTT.

The chain recombines TRBV5-4 with TRBJ2-5, with TRBD2 matching 8 bases. The length of the CDR3 is 17 residues. Germline CDR1 SGHNT, CDR2 YYREEE (reference sequence). With 2 bases clipped from V and 4 bases from J, the junction kept 13 bases outside the gene matches. CDR3 in amino acids: CASSFGGTSGPRETQYF. For the CDR3, the DNA is TGTGCCAGCAGCTTTGGAGGTACTAGCGGCCCCCGAGAGACCCAGTACTTC.

The rearrangement joins TRBV29-1 to TRBJ1-2; TRBD1 might be the D (5 bases). Germline V gene lookup returns CDR1 SQVTM and CDR2 ANQGSEA. The CDR3 runs to 14 residues. The V end was cut by 4 bases, the J end by 5 bases, with 17 bases between. The CDR3 is CSVVAGDSRYGYTF. Here the CDR3 DNA reads TGCAGCGTTGTGGCAGGCGACAGCCGTTATGGCTACACCTTC.

The chain has TRBV19 and TRBJ2-3; D perhaps matches TRBD2 (5 bases). This CDR3 comprises 14 residues. Germline CDR1 and CDR2: LNHDA and SQIVND (reference sequence). V dropped 6 bases and J dropped 0 bases, with 10 bases sitting between them. CDR3 loop: CASSRGISTDTQYF. CDR3 sequence (DNA): TGTGCCAGTAGCAGAGGGATAAGCACAGATACGCAGTATTTT.